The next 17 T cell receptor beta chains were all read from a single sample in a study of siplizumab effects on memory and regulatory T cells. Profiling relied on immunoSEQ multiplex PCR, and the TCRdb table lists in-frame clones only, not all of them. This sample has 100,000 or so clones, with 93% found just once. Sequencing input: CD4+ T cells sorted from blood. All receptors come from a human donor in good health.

The CDR3 region is CAWSIKGGYGYTF. CDR3 bases: TGTGCCTGGAGCATCAAGGGCGGCTATGGCTACACCTTC. V usage is TRBV30 and J usage is TRBJ1-2; the D is unclear. V lost 3 bases to trimming and J lost 4 bases, with 12 bases between them. Germline CDR1 and CDR2: GTSNPN and SVGIG (reference sequence). This CDR3 is built from 13 residues.

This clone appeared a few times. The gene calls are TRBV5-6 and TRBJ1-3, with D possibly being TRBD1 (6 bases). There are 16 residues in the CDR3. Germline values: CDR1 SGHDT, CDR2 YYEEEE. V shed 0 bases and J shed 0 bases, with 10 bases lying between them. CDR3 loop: CASSLGTAFSGNTIYF. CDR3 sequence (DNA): TGTGCCAGCAGCTTGGGGACAGCATTCTCTGGAAACACCATATATTTT.

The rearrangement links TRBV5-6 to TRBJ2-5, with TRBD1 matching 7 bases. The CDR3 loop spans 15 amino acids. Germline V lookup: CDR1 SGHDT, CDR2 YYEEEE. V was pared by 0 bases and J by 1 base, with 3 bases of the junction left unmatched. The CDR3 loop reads CASSLGQGRQETQYF. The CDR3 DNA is TGTGCCAGCAGCTTGGGACAGGGCCGCCAAGAGACCCAGTACTTC.

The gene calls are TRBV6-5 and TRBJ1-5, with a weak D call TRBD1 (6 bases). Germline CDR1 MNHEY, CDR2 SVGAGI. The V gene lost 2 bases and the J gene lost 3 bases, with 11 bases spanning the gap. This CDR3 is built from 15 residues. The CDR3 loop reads CASSYGGGHNQPQHF. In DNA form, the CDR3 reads TGTGCCAGCAGTTACGGTGGGGGACACAATCAGCCCCAGCATTTT.

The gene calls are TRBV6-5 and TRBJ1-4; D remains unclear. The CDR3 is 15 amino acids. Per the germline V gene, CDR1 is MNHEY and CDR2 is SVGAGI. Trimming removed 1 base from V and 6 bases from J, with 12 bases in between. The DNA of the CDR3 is TGTGCCAGCAGTTACTACGTCACAAGGGATGAAAAACTGTTTTTT. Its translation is CASSYYVTRDEKLFF.

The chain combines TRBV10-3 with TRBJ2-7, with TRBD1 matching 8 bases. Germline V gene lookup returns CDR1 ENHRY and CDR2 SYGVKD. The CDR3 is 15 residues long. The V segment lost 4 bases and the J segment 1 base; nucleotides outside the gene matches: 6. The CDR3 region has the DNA TGTGCCATCAGTGGGGGGACAGGTACTTCCTACGAGCAGTACTTC. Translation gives CAISGGTGTSYEQYF.

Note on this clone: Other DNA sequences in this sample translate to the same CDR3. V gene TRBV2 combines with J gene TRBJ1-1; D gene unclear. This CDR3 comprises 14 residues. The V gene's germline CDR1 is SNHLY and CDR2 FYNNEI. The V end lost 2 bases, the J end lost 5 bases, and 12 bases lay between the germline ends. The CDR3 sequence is CASSEIEWRTEAFF. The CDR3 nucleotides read TGTGCCAGCAGTGAAATTGAGTGGCGGACTGAAGCTTTCTTT.

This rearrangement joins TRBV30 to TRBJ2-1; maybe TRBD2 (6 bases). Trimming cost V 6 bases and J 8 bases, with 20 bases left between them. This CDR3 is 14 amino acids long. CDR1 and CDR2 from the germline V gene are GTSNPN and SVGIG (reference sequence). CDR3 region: CACHRELIGDEQFF. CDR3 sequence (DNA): TGTGCCTGTCACCGGGAGCTGATAGGTGATGAGCAGTTCTTC. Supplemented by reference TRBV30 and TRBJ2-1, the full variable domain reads SQTIHQWPATLVQPVGSPLSLECTVEGTSNPNLYWYRQAAGRGLQLLFYSVGIGQISSEVPQNLSASRPQDRQFILSSKKLLLSDSGFYLCACHRELIGDEQFFGPGTRLTVL.

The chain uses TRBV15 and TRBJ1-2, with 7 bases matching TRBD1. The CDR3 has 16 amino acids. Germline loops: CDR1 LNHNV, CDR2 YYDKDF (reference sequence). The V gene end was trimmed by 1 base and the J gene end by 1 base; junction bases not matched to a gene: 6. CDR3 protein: CATSRVVGTVNYGYTF. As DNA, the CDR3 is TGTGCCACCAGCAGAGTGGTTGGGACAGTTAACTATGGCTACACCTTC.

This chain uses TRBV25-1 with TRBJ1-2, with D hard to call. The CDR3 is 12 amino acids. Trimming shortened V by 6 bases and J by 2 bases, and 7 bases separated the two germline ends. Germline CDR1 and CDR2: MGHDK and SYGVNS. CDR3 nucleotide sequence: TGTGCCAGCAGCTGGGGAAACTATGGCTACACCTTC. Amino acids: CASSWGNYGYTF.

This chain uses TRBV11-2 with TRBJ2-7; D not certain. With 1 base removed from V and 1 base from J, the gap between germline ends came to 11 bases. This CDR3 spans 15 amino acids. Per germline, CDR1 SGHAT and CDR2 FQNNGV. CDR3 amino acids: CASSLVFSGSYEQYF. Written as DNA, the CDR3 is TGTGCCAGCAGCTTAGTATTTTCAGGATCCTACGAGCAGTACTTC.

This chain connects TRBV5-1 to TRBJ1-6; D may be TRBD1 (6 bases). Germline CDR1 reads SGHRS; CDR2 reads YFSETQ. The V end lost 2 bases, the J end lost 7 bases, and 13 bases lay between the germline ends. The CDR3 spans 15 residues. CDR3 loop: CASSFTGTPNSPLHF. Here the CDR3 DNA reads TGCGCCAGCAGCTTCACCGGGACACCAAATTCACCCCTCCACTTT.

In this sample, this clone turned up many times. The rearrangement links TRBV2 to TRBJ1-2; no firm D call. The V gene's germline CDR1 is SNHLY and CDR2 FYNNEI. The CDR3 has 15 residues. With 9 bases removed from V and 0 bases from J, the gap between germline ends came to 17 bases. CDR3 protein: CASRVRTATNYGYTF. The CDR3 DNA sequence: TGTGCCAGTCGCGTCCGGACGGCAACTAACTATGGCTACACCTTC.

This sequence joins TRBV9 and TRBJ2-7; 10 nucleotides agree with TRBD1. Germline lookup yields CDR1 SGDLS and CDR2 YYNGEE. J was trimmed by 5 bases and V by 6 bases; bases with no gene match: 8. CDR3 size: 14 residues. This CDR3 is CASNIGGQGDEQYF. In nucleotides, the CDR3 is TGTGCCAGCAATATAGGTGGACAGGGGGACGAGCAGTACTTC.

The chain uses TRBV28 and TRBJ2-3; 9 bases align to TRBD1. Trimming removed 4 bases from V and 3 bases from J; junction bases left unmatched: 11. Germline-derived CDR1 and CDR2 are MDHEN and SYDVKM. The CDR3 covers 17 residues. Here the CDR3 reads CASSSPGTGFGTDTQYF. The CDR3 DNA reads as TGTGCCAGCAGTTCCCCCGGGACAGGGTTTGGGACAGATACGCAGTATTTT.

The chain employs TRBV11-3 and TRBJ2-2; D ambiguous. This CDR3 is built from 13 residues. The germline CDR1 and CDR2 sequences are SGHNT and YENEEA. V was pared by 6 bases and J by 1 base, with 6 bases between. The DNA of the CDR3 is TGTGCCAGCAGTTATAAGAACACCGGGGAGCTGTTTTTT. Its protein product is CASSYKNTGELFF.

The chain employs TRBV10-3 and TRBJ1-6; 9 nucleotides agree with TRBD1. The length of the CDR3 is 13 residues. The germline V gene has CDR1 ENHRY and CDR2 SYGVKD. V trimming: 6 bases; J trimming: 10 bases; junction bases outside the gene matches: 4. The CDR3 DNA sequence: TGTGCCATCAGGGGGACAGGGACCTCACCCCTCCACTTT. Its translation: CAIRGTGTSPLHF.